These 23 T cell receptor beta chains share one sample of origin, sequenced in a study of cytomegalovirus exposure and HLA in healthy donors. Primers for the PCR totalled 60 Vbeta and 13 Jbeta. Produced via immunoSEQ multiplex PCR; TCRdb's table is partial and in-frame only. The sample yields 150,000 to 200,000 clones, about 80% seen once. The source material was PBMCs. The receptors come from a woman in her fifties or sixties in good health and CMV-seronegative.

V gene TRBV2 combines with J gene TRBJ1-5, with D unresolved. Deletions cut 6 bases from V and 4 bases from J, with 19 bases between. CDR1 and CDR2 from the germline V gene are SNHLY and FYNNEI. CDR3 length equals 16 residues. CDR3 sequence reads: CASRSWEQLGNQPQHF. CDR3 DNA: TGTGCCAGCAGGTCGTGGGAGCAGTTGGGAAATCAGCCCCAGCATTTT.

The chain carries TRBV28 and TRBJ1-5; D possibly corresponds to TRBD1 (6 bases). The V gene lost 4 bases and the J gene lost 9 bases, with 16 bases spanning the gap. Germline V gene data show CDR1 as MDHEN and CDR2 as SYDVKM. This CDR3 is 14 amino acids long. Written as DNA, the CDR3 is TGTGCCAGCAGTTCTATCCGGGACACTTCGCCCCAGCATTTT. It translates to CASSSIRDTSPQHF.

This clone appeared once. V gene TRBV19 combines with J gene TRBJ1-5; the match to TRBD1 covers 7 bases. The CDR3 consists of 15 residues. CDR1 and CDR2 (germline): LNHDA, SQIVND (reference sequence). V lost 7 bases, J lost 0 bases, and 6 bases stayed unmatched. CDR3 bases: TGTGCCAGTAAGGGACAGCTCTTTAGCAATCAGCCCCAGCATTTT. Its translation: CASKGQLFSNQPQHF. Full variable domain (outside the CDR3, taken from reference TRBV19 and TRBJ1-5): DGGITQSPKYLFRKEGQNVTLSCEQNLNHDAMYWYRQDPGQGLRLIYYSQIVNDFQKGDIAEGYSVSREKKESFPLTVTSAQKNPTAFYLCASKGQLFSNQPQHFGDGTRLSIL.

The chain couples TRBV28 to TRBJ2-5; a weak D match, TRBD1 (5 bases). Germline V lookup: CDR1 MDHEN, CDR2 SYDVKM. CDR3 size: 14 residues. V lost 2 bases to trimming and J lost 7 bases, with 14 bases between them. CDR3 in amino acids: CASSLGGSTGTQYF. The DNA of the CDR3 is TGTGCCAGCAGTTTAGGCGGCAGCACAGGGACCCAGTACTTC.

The V call is TRBV7-2, the J call TRBJ2-3, with D perhaps TRBD2 (5 bases). V was cut by 1 base and J by 1 base, with 18 bases left in between. Looked up from germline, CDR1 is SGHTA and CDR2 is FQGNSA. The CDR3 runs to 18 residues. The CDR3 region is CASSLGSRAGGRTDTQYF. DNA of the CDR3: TGTGCCAGCAGCTTAGGATCTAGGGCGGGCGGGCGCACAGATACGCAGTATTTT.

The chain couples TRBV19 to TRBJ2-1; 15 positions match TRBD2. The CDR3 length is 16 residues. The germline V gene has CDR1 LNHDA and CDR2 SQIVND (reference sequence). V lost 4 bases and J lost 9; bases outside the gene matches: 7. CDR3 loop: CASSNPGLAGGSEQFF. The CDR3, as DNA: TGTGCCAGTAGTAACCCGGGACTAGCGGGGGGTAGTGAGCAGTTCTTC.

The chain recombines TRBV5-8 with TRBJ2-5, with 7 positions matching TRBD1. CDR1 is SGHTS, CDR2 YDEGEE, per germline. With V trimmed by 1 base and J by 5 bases, 17 bases remained unmatched. CDR3 length: 18 residues. The CDR3 protein is CASSLYIEGAVRRETQYF. The CDR3 DNA reads TGTGCCAGCAGCTTGTACATCGAGGGGGCTGTTAGGCGTGAGACCCAGTACTTC.

The chain joins TRBV5-5 to TRBJ2-7, with 11 bases that match TRBD2. The germline CDR1 and CDR2 sequences are SGHKS and YYEKEE (reference sequence). The CDR3 covers 17 residues. Trimming cost V 0 bases and J 6 bases; bases outside gene matches: 11. CDR3 nucleotides: TGTGCCAGCAGCTTGGGTTCCGGACTAGCGGGTGCCCGCGAGCAGTACTTC. This encodes CASSLGSGLAGAREQYF.

The chain couples TRBV30 to TRBJ2-1; 11 positions match TRBD1. The V and J ends lost 2 bases and 7 bases, in that order; junction bases with no gene match: 4. Per the germline V gene, CDR1 is GTSNPN and CDR2 is SVGIG (reference sequence). CDR3 length equals 14 residues. The CDR3 loop reads CAWSLGQGENEQFF. In DNA, the CDR3 is TGTGCCTGGAGTTTGGGACAGGGGGAGAATGAGCAGTTCTTC.

This clone was observed a handful of times. The gene calls are TRBV7-2 and TRBJ1-1, with D perhaps TRBD1 (6 bases). Germline CDR1 is SGHTA and CDR2 is FQGNSA. CDR3 length: 16 residues. Trimming shortened V by 4 bases and J by 0 bases, and 15 bases separated the two germline ends. CDR3 in amino acids: CASSSPPGTLNTEAFF. The DNA for the CDR3 is TGTGCCAGCAGCTCACCGCCAGGGACACTGAACACTGAAGCTTTCTTT. Full variable domain (rest looked up from reference TRBV7-2 and TRBJ1-1): GAGVSQSPSNKVTEKGKDVELRCDPISGHTALYWYRQSLGQGLEFLIYFQGNSAPDKSGLPSDRFSAERTGGSVSTLTIQRTQQEDSAVYLCASSSPPGTLNTEAFFGQGTRLTVV.

This chain uses TRBV10-3 with TRBJ2-1; D gene uncertain. From germline, CDR1 is ENHRY and CDR2 SYGVKD. V was trimmed by 4 bases and J by 0 bases, leaving 10 bases between them. The CDR3 runs to 15 residues. CDR3 nucleotide sequence: TGTGCCATCAGTGCGAGAGGTCGCTCCTACAATGAGCAGTTCTTC. It translates to CAISARGRSYNEQFF.

This clone occurred a few times. The gene calls are TRBV29-1 and TRBJ2-6, with D tentatively TRBD2 (6 bases). The CDR3 is made up of 14 amino acids. V lost 5 bases and J lost 0, with 8 bases in between. Per germline, CDR1 SQVTM and CDR2 ANQGSEA. The CDR3 is CSVRGLSGANVLTF. For the CDR3, the DNA is TGCAGCGTTCGGGGACTCTCTGGGGCCAACGTCCTGACTTTC.

The V gene is TRBV27, the J gene TRBJ1-5; D gene ambiguous. Looked up from germline, CDR1 is MNHEY and CDR2 is SMNVEV (reference sequence). V lost 6 bases and J lost 6, with 9 bases in between. The CDR3 is made up of 12 amino acids. The CDR3 DNA follows: TGTGCCAGCAGCCGGTCGGGTCAGCCCCAGCATTTT. This gives the protein CASSRSGQPQHF.

The J gene is TRBJ1-1, the V gene TRBV6-1, with D tentatively TRBD1 (6 bases). The CDR3 consists of 14 residues. Germline V lookup: CDR1 MNHNS, CDR2 SASEGT. The V gene lost 10 bases and the J gene lost 0 bases, with 15 bases spanning the gap. The CDR3 loop is CAIQKGGVNTEAFF. As DNA, the CDR3 is TGTGCCATACAAAAGGGGGGGGTGAACACTGAAGCTTTCTTT.

The J gene is TRBJ2-2, the V gene TRBV18; 10 bases are shared with TRBD2. J was trimmed by 1 base and V by 2 bases; bases with no gene match: 7. Looked up from germline, CDR1 is KGHSH and CDR2 is LQKENI. The CDR3 spans 18 residues. The CDR3 region has the DNA TGTGCCAGCTCACCATTTAGCGGGAGGAGCCTGAACACCGGGGAGCTGTTTTTT. This gives the protein CASSPFSGRSLNTGELFF.

The V gene is TRBV7-2, the J gene TRBJ2-1; D gene uncertain. Germline assignment: CDR1 SGHTA and CDR2 FQGNSA. Deletions cut 4 bases from V and 3 bases from J, with 16 bases between. This CDR3 has 16 residues. The CDR3 DNA reads as TGTGCCAGCAGCTCCCACCCAGTGGAGATCTACAATGAGCAGTTCTTC. It translates to CASSSHPVEIYNEQFF.

Only one count was recorded for this clone. This chain links TRBV28 with TRBJ1-2; the match to TRBD1 covers 7 bases. Germline-derived CDR1 and CDR2 are MDHEN and SYDVKM. The CDR3 loop spans 15 amino acids. Unmatched junction bases numbered 6, after V lost 3 bases and J lost 2 bases. CDR3 amino acids: CASSFRGRPNYGYTF. For the CDR3, the DNA is TGTGCCAGCAGTTTTAGGGGGCGTCCCAACTATGGCTACACCTTC.

This chain connects TRBV2 to TRBJ2-1; 7 bases are a match to TRBD2. V shed 7 bases and J 2 bases; nucleotides not matched to a gene: 5. The V gene's germline CDR1 is SNHLY and CDR2 FYNNEI. CDR3 length equals 14 residues. CDR3 nucleotides: TGTGCCAGCACTAGCGGAACCCCCTACAATGAGCAGTTCTTC. Residues: CASTSGTPYNEQFF.

The V call is TRBV6-1, the J call TRBJ1-1, with D unresolved. Trimming took off 6 bases at V and 1 base at J, with 12 bases between the two ends. The length of the CDR3 is 14 residues. Germline-derived CDR1 and CDR2 are MNHNS and SASEGT. CDR3 nucleotides: TGTGCCAGCAGACGGGTCACCGGGAACACTGAAGCTTTCTTT. This codes for CASRRVTGNTEAFF.

The V gene is TRBV18, the J gene TRBJ2-7; weak D call: TRBD1 (5 bases). There are 14 residues in the CDR3. CDR1 KGHSH and CDR2 LQKENI come from the germline V gene. V shed 3 bases and J shed 6 bases, with 15 bases lying between them. This chain's CDR3 is CASSPGLSLGEQYF. The CDR3 DNA is TGTGCCAGCTCACCGGGGCTGAGTTTGGGCGAGCAGTACTTC.

The chain is built from TRBV13 and TRBJ1-4; D uncertain. Germline CDR1 and CDR2: PRHDT and FYEKMQ (reference sequence). Trimming cost V 6 bases and J 5 bases, with 13 bases left between them. The CDR3 has 14 residues. The CDR3 sequence is CASSQTTSNEKLFF. In nucleotides, the CDR3 is TGTGCCAGCAGTCAGACAACTAGCAATGAAAAACTGTTTTTT.

V is TRBV6-5 and J is TRBJ2-1; D might be TRBD1 (5 bases). The germline V gene has CDR1 MNHEY and CDR2 SVGAGI. The CDR3 loop spans 16 amino acids. Deletions cut 4 bases from V and 0 bases from J, with 13 bases between. The CDR3 DNA reads TGTGCCAGCAGTTTCCAGGGTCCCAGCTCCTACAATGAGCAGTTCTTC. Translation gives CASSFQGPSSYNEQFF.

CDR3 sequence: CASSTLTSGRGNEQFF. The CDR3 DNA is TGTGCCAGTAGTACCCTGACTAGCGGTAGGGGGAATGAGCAGTTCTTC. This rearrangement joins TRBV19 to TRBJ2-1, with 9 bases that match TRBD2. CDR3 size: 16 residues. V was clipped by 4 bases and J by 7 bases; unmatched bases: 11. Germline V lookup: CDR1 LNHDA, CDR2 SQIVND (reference sequence).